A selection of T cell receptor beta chains follows, all from one sample in a study of T cell responses to AZD1222 COVID-19 vaccine. Measured with immunoSEQ multiplex PCR; TCRdb has only the in-frame clones, and not every one. The data contain approximately 130,000 clones, over 85% of them singletons. Sequenced material: peripheral blood, taken on day 0 of AZD1222 vaccination. These receptors originate from an adult in good health. Each CDR3 is given with its conserved first and last residue. The D gene is left open where the match is weak. Not every row has a clone size; where given, it reads once, few, many or a size class.

cdr3_aa,cdr3_nt,j_call,d_call,clone_size,v_call
CASSQEAQGFVGAVFF,TGCGCCAGCAGCCAAGAGGCACAGGGGTTTGTGGGTGCGGTGTTTTTT,TRBJ1-4,TRBD1,.,TRBV4-1
CASSLERGQPQHF,TGTGCCAGCAGCTTAGAACGTGGTCAGCCCCAGCATTTT,TRBJ1-5,.,.,TRBV7-2
CASSRRSRGHDAFF,TGTGCCAGCAGCCGGAGGTCCAGGGGGCATGATGCTTTCTTT,TRBJ1-1,TRBD1,.,TRBV7-8
CASSDHNEQFF,TGCGCCAGCAGTGATCACAATGAGCAGTTCTTC,TRBJ2-1,.,few,TRBV10-1
CASSESPDRESYNEQFF,TGCGCCAGCAGTGAGTCTCCCGACAGGGAGTCCTACAATGAGCAGTTCTTC,TRBJ2-1,TRBD1,.,TRBV10-2
CASGEVAGGGGYTF,TGCGCCAGCGGAGAGGTCGCAGGGGGCGGTGGCTACACCTTC,TRBJ1-2,TRBD1,.,TRBV5-1
CASKSGTNTGELFF,TGTGCCAGCAAAAGCGGGACGAACACCGGGGAGCTGTTTTTT,TRBJ2-2,TRBD2,.,TRBV28
CASSQLAGQETQYF,TGTGCCAGCAGCCAGTTAGCGGGGCAAGAGACCCAGTACTTC,TRBJ2-5,TRBD2,.,TRBV14
CASMVGGSYGYTF,TGTGCCAGCATGGTGGGCGGGAGCTATGGCTACACCTTC,TRBJ1-2,.,once,TRBV2
CASSPHLKGEQFF,TGTGCCAGCAGCCCACACCTCAAGGGTGAGCAGTTCTTC,TRBJ2-1,.,.,TRBV7-7
CASSLAGQTHNQPQHF,TGTGCCAGCAGCTTGGCGGGACAGACTCATAATCAGCCCCAGCATTTT,TRBJ1-5,TRBD1,.,TRBV5-5
CASIPRGNTIYF,TGTGCCAGCATTCCCAGGGGAAACACCATATATTTT,TRBJ1-3,.,.,TRBV6-5
CASSPIHRSSRSYEQYF,TGTGCCAGCTCACCGATACACAGGTCTTCCAGGTCCTACGAGCAGTACTTC,TRBJ2-7,.,.,TRBV18
CASSSPKREATGEQYF,TGTGCCAGCAGCTCCCCCAAGCGGGAGGCAACGGGCGAGCAGTACTTC,TRBJ2-7,TRBD2,.,TRBV7-9
CASTRGPSVTEAFF,TGTGCCAGCACCCGCGGGCCGTCGGTCACTGAAGCTTTCTTT,TRBJ1-1,.,.,TRBV11-1
CASSKERGAGDRPYEQYF,TGTGCCAGCAGCAAAGAACGTGGGGCGGGAGATCGCCCCTACGAGCAGTACTTC,TRBJ2-7,.,.,TRBV21-1
CASSYSRTGNTGELFF,TGTGCCAGCAGTTACTCGAGGACAGGGAACACCGGGGAGCTGTTTTTT,TRBJ2-2,TRBD1,.,TRBV6-2/TRBV6-3
CASGRPYNEQFF,TGTGCCAGCGGGAGGCCCTACAATGAGCAGTTCTTC,TRBJ2-1,.,.,TRBV6-6
CASSFTQGGNTEAFF,TGTGCCAGCAGCTTTACCCAGGGAGGTAACACTGAAGCTTTCTTT,TRBJ1-1,.,.,TRBV11-2
CASSPVGANEKLFF,TGTGCCAGCAGCCCCGTGGGGGCTAATGAAAAACTGTTTTTT,TRBJ1-4,.,.,TRBV28
CASRQDSDYEKLFF,TGTGCCAGCCGGCAAGACAGCGATTATGAAAAACTGTTTTTT,TRBJ1-4,.,.,TRBV28
CASSQGGQGYEQYF,TGTGCCAGCAGCCAAGGGGGACAGGGCTACGAGCAGTACTTC,TRBJ2-7,TRBD1,.,TRBV4-2
CSGEKQETQYF,TGCAGTGGGGAAAAACAAGAGACCCAGTACTTC,TRBJ2-5,.,.,TRBV20-1
CASSFPGTGDNQETQYF,TGTGCTAGCAGCTTCCCCGGGACAGGGGACAACCAAGAGACCCAGTACTTC,TRBJ2-5,TRBD1,once,TRBV7-7
CASSLYAPGSGYTF,TGTGCCAGCAGTTTATATGCCCCCGGGAGTGGCTACACCTTC,TRBJ1-2,.,.,TRBV28
CAWSPDLNTGELFF,TGTGCCTGGAGTCCGGATTTGAACACCGGGGAGCTGTTTTTT,TRBJ2-2,.,.,TRBV30
CASSLARTGNEKLFF,TGTGCCAGTAGCCTGGCCCGGACAGGGAATGAAAAACTGTTTTTT,TRBJ1-4,TRBD1,.,TRBV19
CASSAAFGTGEYGYTF,TGTGCCAGCAGTGCCGCCTTCGGGACAGGGGAGTATGGCTACACCTTC,TRBJ1-2,TRBD1,.,TRBV6-4
CASSLAHNYEQYF,TGTGCCAGCAGCTTAGCACACAACTACGAGCAGTACTTC,TRBJ2-7,.,many,TRBV7-2
CASSQEGRSSYNEQFF,TGTGCCAGCAGCCAAGAGGGGAGGAGCTCCTACAATGAGCAGTTCTTC,TRBJ2-1,.,.,TRBV3-1/TRBV3-2
CASKRQGSYEQYF,TGTGCCAGTAAGCGACAGGGGTCCTACGAGCAGTACTTC,TRBJ2-7,TRBD1,.,TRBV19
CASSSRTSYTDTQYF,TGTGCCAGCAGCTCCCGGACTAGCTACACAGATACGCAGTATTTT,TRBJ2-3,TRBD2,.,TRBV7-2
CASSEGLAGYRETQYF,TGCGCCAGCAGTGAAGGCCTAGCGGGATATCGGGAGACCCAGTACTTC,TRBJ2-5,TRBD2,.,TRBV10-1
CASSLGLNNEQFF,TGTGCCAGCAGCTTGGGGCTTAACAATGAGCAGTTCTTC,TRBJ2-1,.,.,TRBV7-3
CATSGGFNQPQHF,TGTGCCACCAGCGGGGGATTCAATCAGCCCCAGCATTTT,TRBJ1-5,.,.,TRBV24-1
CASSQSDRYRYGYTF,TGCGCCAGCAGCCAAAGTGACAGGTACCGTTATGGCTACACCTTC,TRBJ1-2,.,.,TRBV4-1
CASSSGQLNEKLFF,TGTGCCAGCAGTAGCGGGCAGCTTAATGAAAAACTGTTTTTT,TRBJ1-4,.,few,TRBV27
CATRDRGLNQPQHF,TGTGCCACAAGGGACAGGGGGCTAAATCAGCCCCAGCATTTT,TRBJ1-5,TRBD1,once,TRBV7-2
CAWGGGPYNEQFF,TGTGCCTGGGGCGGAGGGCCCTACAATGAGCAGTTCTTC,TRBJ2-1,.,.,TRBV30
CASSIGRLEYNEQFF,TGTGCCAGTAGTATAGGTCGTCTCGAATACAATGAGCAGTTCTTC,TRBJ2-1,.,.,TRBV19
CASSLLGTGVFGYTF,TGTGCCAGCAGTTTATTAGGGACAGGGGTCTTTGGCTACACCTTC,TRBJ1-2,TRBD1,.,TRBV28
CASSQERNTEAFF,TGCGCCAGCAGCCAAGAGAGGAACACTGAAGCTTTCTTT,TRBJ1-1,.,.,TRBV4-3
CASSPSTNYGYTF,TGTGCCAGCAGCCCGAGTACTAACTATGGCTACACCTTC,TRBJ1-2,.,.,TRBV14
CASSMGQSRNQPQHF,TGTGCCAGTAGTATGGGGCAGTCGCGCAATCAGCCCCAGCATTTT,TRBJ1-5,.,.,TRBV19
CATSRQGSEKLFF,TGTGCCACCAGTAGGCAGGGGAGTGAAAAACTGTTTTTT,TRBJ1-4,.,.,TRBV24-1
CASKSRDNSYEQYF,TGTGCCAGCAAGAGCCGGGACAATTCCTACGAGCAGTACTTC,TRBJ2-7,.,.,TRBV2
CASSLSTVNSNQPQHF,TGTGCCAGCAGTTTATCGACAGTTAATAGCAATCAGCCCCAGCATTTT,TRBJ1-5,.,.,TRBV27
CASILSPDAITEAFF,TGTGCCAGCATTCTTAGTCCTGATGCGATCACTGAAGCTTTCTTT,TRBJ1-1,.,.,TRBV28
CASSLDIAGYNEQFF,TGTGCCAGCAGCTTGGACATAGCAGGCTACAATGAGCAGTTCTTC,TRBJ2-1,.,.,TRBV5-4
CASSPRDRANYGYTF,TGTGCCAGCAGTCCCCGGGACAGGGCTAACTATGGCTACACCTTC,TRBJ1-2,TRBD1,.,TRBV28
CASSVPDGPPNTEAFF,TGTGCCAGTAGTGTTCCTGACGGTCCCCCGAACACTGAAGCTTTCTTT,TRBJ1-1,.,few,TRBV19
CASSVTGVSYNEQFF,TGTGCCAGTAGTGTGACGGGGGTTTCCTACAATGAGCAGTTCTTC,TRBJ2-1,.,.,TRBV19
CASKDSLYRDWTEAFF,TGTGCCAGCAAGGATTCCCTCTACAGGGATTGGACTGAAGCTTTCTTT,TRBJ1-1,.,.,TRBV28
CAWKGDYSGNTIYF,TGTGCCTGGAAGGGGGATTACTCTGGAAACACCATATATTTT,TRBJ1-3,.,.,TRBV30
CASSQALGNTEAFF,TGTGCCAGCAGCCAAGCCCTGGGGAACACTGAAGCTTTCTTT,TRBJ1-1,.,.,TRBV3-1/TRBV3-2
CSVEPMDRETFF,TGCAGCGTTGAACCTATGGACAGGGAGACTTTCTTT,TRBJ1-1,TRBD1,.,TRBV29-1
CATSKLPPVRRGWAEAFF,TGTGCCACCAGCAAACTCCCGCCTGTAAGGAGGGGTTGGGCTGAAGCTTTCTTT,TRBJ1-1,.,.,TRBV15
CATTLSGTVYEKLFF,TGTGCCACCACTTTGTCGGGGACAGTTTATGAAAAACTGTTTTTT,TRBJ1-4,TRBD1,few,TRBV15
CASQINTDTQYF,TGCGCCAGCCAAATCAACACAGATACGCAGTATTTT,TRBJ2-3,.,.,TRBV23-1
CASNPPSDRGGYTF,TGTGCCAGCAACCCCCCATCGGACAGGGGAGGCTACACCTTC,TRBJ1-2,TRBD1,.,TRBV19